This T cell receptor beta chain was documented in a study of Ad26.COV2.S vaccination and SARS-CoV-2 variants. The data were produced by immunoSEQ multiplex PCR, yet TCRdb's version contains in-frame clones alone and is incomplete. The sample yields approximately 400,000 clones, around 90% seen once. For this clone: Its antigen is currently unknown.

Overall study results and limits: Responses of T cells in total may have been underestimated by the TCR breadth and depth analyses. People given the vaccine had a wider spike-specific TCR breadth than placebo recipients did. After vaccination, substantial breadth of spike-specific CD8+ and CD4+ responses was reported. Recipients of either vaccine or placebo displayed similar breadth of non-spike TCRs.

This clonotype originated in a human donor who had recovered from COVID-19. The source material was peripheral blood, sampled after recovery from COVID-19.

Written as DNA, the CDR3 is TGCAGTGCTAGTGGTGGATCAGATGAAAAACTGTTTTTT. The encoded protein is CSASGGSDEKLFF. The chain has TRBV20-1 and TRBJ1-4; D is undetermined. Germline V gene data show CDR1 as DFQATT and CDR2 as SNEGSKA (reference sequence). CDR3 length: 13 amino acids. V was clipped by 3 bases and J by 6 bases, with 11 bases between them.